This note documents a single T cell receptor (beta chain) sequence. Its matching antigen is unknown. The record originates from a study of post-analysis software for immune sequencing data. Overall study results and limits: Versus controls, multiple sclerosis patients showed significantly lower diversity (normalized Chao1). Samples from one preparation batch, clustered by F measure, grouped strongly together. TRBV segments more frequent in patients than in controls numbered five and included TRBV5-6, TRBV5-1 and TRBV20-1.

Every TCR beta cDNA library bore unique molecular identifiers. TCRdb re-derived calls from the PCR reads in MiXCR, one entry per CDR3 protein. The table shows roughly 540,000 distinct CDR3 sequences, with about a third occurring only once. Trimming stripped 10 bases from V and 1 base from J, with 13 bases between. CDR3 length equals 13 residues. Sequencing was performed on blood. The chain couples TRBV12-3 or TRBV12-4 to TRBJ1-1, with D perhaps TRBD1 (6 bases). This sequence originates from a girl under 18 with multiple sclerosis. CDR3 DNA sequence: TGTGCCACTACAATCAGGGGGAACACTGAAGCTTTCTTT. Its protein product is CATTIRGNTEAFF.